The present entry profiles one TCR beta chain with its context. Produced via immunoSEQ multiplex PCR; TCRdb's table is partial and in-frame only. The table lists tens of thousands of clones, about 88% of them singletons. The sample comes from a study of OX40 agonist ivuxolimab in advanced cancers. Trimming removed 4 bases from V and 3 bases from J, with 13 bases in between. This CDR3 has 14 amino acids. CDR1 SNHLY and CDR2 FYNNEI come from the germline V gene. This sequence was found in an adult with an advanced solid tumor such as melanoma, head and neck, liver or kidney cancer. The chain recombines TRBV2 with TRBJ2-7; D unclear. The sample here was CD4+ or CD8+ T cells sorted from blood, taken in a trial of the OX40 agonist ivuxolimab. CDR3 in amino acids: CASSASWQNYEQYF. As DNA, the CDR3 is TGTGCCAGCAGTGCCAGCTGGCAGAACTACGAGCAGTACTTC.